A single sample gave rise to the 17 T cell receptor beta chains below, sequenced in a study of CD8+CD57+ T cells in acquired aplastic anemia (dated by TCRdb to 2016 to 2019). Sequencer: Illumina HiSeq 2000. Profiling of TCR beta VDJ combinations and CDR3 sequences used genomic DNA as the template. TCRdb reprocessing: public reads trimmed at Q25 with fastp, clones called with MiXCR, in-frame beta chains kept. A single entry per CDR3 protein holds the most common genes and DNA from its merged rows. This sample has about 180,000 distinct CDR3 sequences in its table, and 35% to 50% of those were observed once. The ten largest account for roughly 3% of the sample. The sequencing sample was made of sorted CD4+, CD8+, or CD8+CD57+ T cells (not recorded which) from PBMCs. These receptors came from a human donor in good health.

This clonotype showed up many times. This chain joins TRBV11-2 and TRBJ2-2; 13 nucleotides line up with TRBD2. CDR3 length equals 17 residues. Trimming took 1 base from V and 8 from J; bases not matched to a gene: 7. CDR1 and CDR2 from the germline V gene are SGHAT and FQNNGV. The CDR3 sequence: CASSLVGLAGRGGELFF. The CDR3 region has the DNA TGTGCCAGCAGCTTAGTGGGACTAGCGGGGAGGGGAGGGGAGCTGTTTTTT.

This clonotype was found a few times. DNA of the CDR3: TGTGCCTGGAGTGTAAGGGGTGGCTACACCTTC. Its protein product is CAWSVRGGYTF. V is TRBV30 and J is TRBJ1-2, with D possibly TRBD1 on 5 matching bases. CDR1 GTSNPN and CDR2 SVGIG come from the germline V gene (reference sequence). The CDR3 loop spans 11 amino acids. The germline V and J ends were trimmed by 0 bases and 7 bases, with 6 bases remaining between them.

In its sample, this clonotype was seen a few times. The rearrangement uses TRBV30 and TRBJ2-5; TRBD2 agrees at 7 bases. Germline V gene lookup returns CDR1 GTSNPN and CDR2 SVGIG (reference sequence). Trimming cost V 1 base and J 0 bases; bases outside gene matches: 2. This CDR3 is 14 amino acids long. The CDR3 DNA sequence: TGTGCCTGGAGTGGGGGGGGTTACCAAGAGACCCAGTACTTC. This codes for CAWSGGGYQETQYF.

The V and J genes are TRBV10-2 and TRBJ2-1, with 8 bases lining up with TRBD2. The V gene's germline CDR1 is WSHSY and CDR2 SAAADI. Trimming at V came to 8 bases and at J to 9 bases, leaving 9 bases not matched to a gene. This CDR3 is 13 amino acids long. Written as DNA, the CDR3 is TGCGCCAGCTTTCCGGGACTAGTGGGTGAGCAGTTCTTC. It codes for CASFPGLVGEQFF.

This chain uses TRBV7-8 with TRBJ1-2; the D is unclear. The length of the CDR3 is 16 residues. V was clipped by 5 bases and J by 6 bases, with 22 bases between them. CDR1 is SGHVS and CDR2 is FQNEAQ in the germline V gene. CDR3 amino acids: CASSPLFGERNNGYTF. The CDR3 nucleotides read TGTGCCAGCAGCCCGCTTTTTGGGGAACGAAACAATGGCTACACCTTC.

The rearrangement uses TRBV4-3 and TRBJ2-5; D is unclear. Between the trimmed V and J ends, which lost 0 bases and 3 bases, there was a span of 8 bases. This CDR3 region has 14 residues. The germline V gene has CDR1 LGHNA and CDR2 YSLEER. The CDR3 protein is CASSQDRGKETQYF. CDR3 DNA: TGCGCCAGCAGCCAAGATCGCGGAAAAGAGACCCAGTACTTC.

This chain links TRBV6-5 with TRBJ2-7; D not certain. CDR1 and CDR2 from the germline V gene are MNHEY and SVGAGI. This CDR3 is built from 16 residues. V lost 0 bases, J lost 1 base, and 13 bases lay in between. Here the CDR3 reads CASSYSPRDLSYEQYF. Here the CDR3 DNA reads TGTGCCAGCAGTTACTCGCCGCGAGACCTTTCCTACGAGCAGTACTTC.

The chain joins TRBV4-1 to TRBJ2-5; D might be TRBD2 (7 bases). V was trimmed by 0 bases and J by 4 bases, leaving 15 bases between them. CDR1 and CDR2 from the germline V gene are MGHRA and YSYEKL. This CDR3 is built from 16 residues. CDR3 DNA: TGCGCCAGCAGCCAAGATAACGGGGGGCGGGTAGAGACCCAGTACTTC. Amino acid sequence: CASSQDNGGRVETQYF.

J is TRBJ2-5 and V is TRBV10-2; D ambiguous. Germline assignment: CDR1 WSHSY and CDR2 SAAADI. Trimming took off 10 bases at V and 5 bases at J, with 11 bases between the two ends. The CDR3 is made up of 11 amino acids. DNA of the CDR3: TGCGCCACAACTCCGGGTGAGACCCAGTACTTC. Amino acids: CATTPGETQYF.

This clonotype was seen at least ten times. CDR3 sequence (DNA): TGTGCCACCAGCGGACCCGGGACTAGCGGGAGGGCCCTCGCTACGCAGTATTTT. Protein: CATSGPGTSGRALATQYF. The chain has TRBV15 and TRBJ2-3, with 16 bases that match TRBD2. Trimming at V came to 5 bases and at J to 8 bases, leaving 13 bases not matched to a gene. The germline gives CDR1 LNHNV, CDR2 YYDKDF (reference sequence). This CDR3 spans 18 amino acids.

A word on this clonotype: A much larger clone lies one base from this, so it may be a read error. This chain links TRBV7-2 with TRBJ2-5, with 7 positions matching TRBD1. The ends lost 5 bases at V and 1 base at J; junction bases unmatched: 10. CDR3 length equals 16 residues. Per germline, CDR1 SGHTA and CDR2 FQGNSA. CDR3 in DNA: TGTGCCAGCAGCGTACAGGGGCGGCTATCCCAAGAGACCCAGTACTTC. The encoded protein is CASSVQGRLSQETQYF.

This chain uses TRBV29-1 with TRBJ2-3, with a tentative D call TRBD2 (5 bases). The CDR3 covers 14 residues. Trimming removed 8 bases at V and 0 bases at J, with 15 bases between. Per the germline V gene, CDR1 is SQVTM and CDR2 is ANQGSEA. CDR3 amino acids: CSLGLITSTDTQYF. The CDR3 coding sequence is TGCAGCTTAGGACTGATAACTAGCACAGATACGCAGTATTTT.

V and J are TRBV20-1 and TRBJ1-2, with D maybe TRBD1 (6 bases). The CDR3 is 15 amino acids. Germline CDR1 is DFQATT and CDR2 is SNEGSKA (reference sequence). V gave up 0 bases and J gave up 3 bases, with 14 bases separating them. CDR3 protein: CSARDPQGLDYGYTF. CDR3 in DNA: TGCAGTGCTAGAGATCCCCAGGGGTTGGACTATGGCTACACCTTC.

Only a few counts were recorded for this clonotype. V usage is TRBV24-1 and J usage is TRBJ2-5; perhaps TRBD2 as D (6 bases). CDR1 KGHDR and CDR2 SFDVKD come from the germline V gene. The CDR3 loop spans 15 amino acids. V shed 3 bases and J shed 5 bases, with 15 bases lying between them. The CDR3 loop is CATSDPLSSGETQYF. CDR3 DNA sequence: TGTGCCACCAGTGATCCGCTGAGTAGCGGCGAGACCCAGTACTTC.

V gene TRBV10-3 combines with J gene TRBJ2-7, with 7 bases that match TRBD2. The germline V gene has CDR1 ENHRY and CDR2 SYGVKD. Trimming removed 2 bases from V and 1 base from J; junction bases left unmatched: 5. The CDR3 loop spans 15 amino acids. The CDR3 region is CAISERASGSYEQYF. The CDR3 DNA reads TGTGCCATCAGTGAGAGGGCTAGCGGATCCTACGAGCAGTACTTC.

Comments on this clonotype: The junction departs from the called germline gene at one end, perhaps through a read error. CDR3: CTSSQINREQPQHF. For the CDR3, the DNA is TGTACCAGCAGCCAAATTAACAGGGAACAGCCCCAGCATTTT. The chain combines TRBV6-1 with TRBJ1-5, with D tentatively TRBD1 (6 bases). The germline gives CDR1 MNHNS, CDR2 SASEGT. The CDR3 spans 14 residues.

This chain connects TRBV11-2 to TRBJ2-1; 11 bases map to TRBD1. V shed 4 bases and J 7 bases; nucleotides not matched to a gene: 9. CDR3 size: 16 residues. Germline CDR1 SGHAT, CDR2 FQNNGV. Written as DNA, the CDR3 is TGTGCCAGCAGCTGGAAAGGACAGGGGGCGTGGAATGAGCAGTTCTTC. This gives the protein CASSWKGQGAWNEQFF.